This T cell receptor beta chain was profiled in a study of blood T cells in healthy people across ages. V was trimmed by 1 base and J by 4 bases, leaving 14 bases between them. There are 16 residues in the CDR3. Germline V gene data show CDR1 as SGHTA and CDR2 as FQGNSA. The use of a sample-barcoded 5' primer and a J-beta primer mix characterized a second PCR of roughly 6 to 11 cycles. TCRdb recomputed calls from the 5' RACE reads with MiXCR, one row per CDR3 protein. The data hold about 780,000 distinct CDR3 sequences, with around 50% observed a single time. The clonotype comes from a man older than 75 in good health. V and J are TRBV7-2 and TRBJ2-1; the D is unclear. The sample taken for sequencing was blood. The CDR3 is CASSLVGAPSYNEQFF. For the CDR3, the DNA is TGTGCCAGCAGCTTAGTTGGAGCCCCCTCTTACAATGAGCAGTTCTTC. Complete variable domain (other parts from reference TRBV7-2 and TRBJ2-1): GAGVSQSPSNKVTEKGKDVELRCDPISGHTALYWYRQSLGQGLEFLIYFQGNSAPDKSGLPSDRFSAERTGGSVSTLTIQRTQQEDSAVYLCASSLVGAPSYNEQFFGPGTRLTVL.